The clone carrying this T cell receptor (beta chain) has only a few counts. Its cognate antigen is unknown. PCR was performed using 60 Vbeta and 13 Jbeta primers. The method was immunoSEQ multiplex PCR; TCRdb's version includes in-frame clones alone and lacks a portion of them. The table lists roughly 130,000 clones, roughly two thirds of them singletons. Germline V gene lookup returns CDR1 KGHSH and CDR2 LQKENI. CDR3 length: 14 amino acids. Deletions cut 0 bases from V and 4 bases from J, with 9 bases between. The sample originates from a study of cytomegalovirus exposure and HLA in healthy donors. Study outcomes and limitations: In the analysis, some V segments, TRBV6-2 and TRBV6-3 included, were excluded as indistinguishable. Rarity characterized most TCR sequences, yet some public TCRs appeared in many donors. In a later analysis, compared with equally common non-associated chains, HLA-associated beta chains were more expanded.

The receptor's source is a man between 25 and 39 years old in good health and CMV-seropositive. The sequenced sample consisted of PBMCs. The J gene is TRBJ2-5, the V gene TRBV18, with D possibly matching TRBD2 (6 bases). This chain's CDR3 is CASSPPAGLETQYF. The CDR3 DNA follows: TGTGCCAGCTCACCACCGGCGGGGTTAGAGACCCAGTACTTC. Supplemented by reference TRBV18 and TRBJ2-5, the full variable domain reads NAGVMQNPRHLVRRRGQEARLRCSPMKGHSHVYWYRQLPEEGLKFMVYLQKENIIDESGMPKERFSAEFPKEGPSILRIQQVVRGDSAAYFCASSPPAGLETQYFGPGTRLLVL.